The clone carrying this TCR beta chain has only a few counts. Its antigen is as yet unknown. TCRdb re-analysed the reads in MiXCR, keeping a single row per CDR3 protein. The sample lists some 900,000 distinct CDR3 sequences; roughly 33% were seen once. The sample originates from a study of T cell repertoires in cytomegalovirus infection. The wider study: Alongside well-studied HLA-B-restricted CMV epitopes, recently identified HLA-C-restricted CMV epitopes were also used. It can be stated that public TCR beta signatures indicated CMV infection as well as a matching HLA type.

Overall study results and limits: In two of eight donors, the top clonotype was HLA-C-restricted CMV-specific. Individuals carrying CMV plus the relevant HLA were identified by cumulative frequency of public TCR beta families.

This CDR3 comprises 13 residues. Germline assignment: CDR1 MGHRA and CDR2 YSYEKL. Between the trimmed V and J ends, which lost 5 bases and 4 bases, there was a span of 9 bases. Sequences were derived from cultured CD8+ T cells from PBMCs, sampled from culture after CMV antigen stimulation. The chain is built from TRBV4-1 and TRBJ2-1; maybe TRBD1 (5 bases). This clonotype was obtained from a human donor in good health (CMV status not recorded). Some clones in this sample may be carry-over from other donors' samples. This CDR3 reads CASSGDRYNEQFF. The CDR3 region has the DNA TGCGCCAGCAGCGGAGACAGATACAATGAGCAGTTCTTC.